The 16 T cell receptor beta chains listed next were all sequenced from one sample in a study of blood T cell repertoires in COVID-19. TCRdb's copy holds only in-frame clones and misses some; the assay was immunoSEQ multiplex PCR. Here the sample spans about 160,000 clones, around 79% being singletons. Sequenced: peripheral blood. The receptors here all came from a woman aged 60-70 years with COVID-19, enrolled during active disease.

The J gene is TRBJ2-7, the V gene TRBV18; TRBD2 matches 9 bases. Germline CDR1 and CDR2: KGHSH and LQKENI. J was trimmed by 6 bases and V by 1 base; bases with no gene match: 7. CDR3 length equals 15 residues. The CDR3 DNA reads TGTGCCAGCTCACCACTAGCGGGAGTGATTCGCGAGCAGTACTTC. It specifies CASSPLAGVIREQYF.

The chain is built from TRBV11-1 and TRBJ2-1; maybe TRBD2 (6 bases). The CDR3 consists of 14 residues. The germline V gene encodes CDR1 SGHAT and CDR2 FQDESV (reference sequence). The ends were cut back, 5 bases at V and 4 bases at J, with 12 bases in the middle. The DNA for the CDR3 is TGTGCCAGCAGCCCCCGGGGGAATTACAATGAGCAGTTCTTC. It yields the protein CASSPRGNYNEQFF.

In DNA, the CDR3 is TGTGCCACCGGATTAGGAGGAAATCAGCCCCAGCATTTT. It codes for CATGLGGNQPQHF. The chain carries TRBV15 and TRBJ1-5; D unresolved. CDR1 is LNHNV and CDR2 is YYDKDF in the germline V gene (reference sequence). The CDR3 is made up of 13 amino acids. The V end was cut by 8 bases, the J end by 4 bases, with 12 bases between.

The chain links TRBV29-1 to TRBJ2-3, with TRBD2 matching 8 bases. V was clipped by 5 bases and J by 2 bases; unmatched bases: 9. This CDR3 is built from 15 residues. Germline V gene lookup returns CDR1 SQVTM and CDR2 ANQGSEA. The CDR3 sequence: CSVSPSGSHTDTQYF. Here the CDR3 DNA reads TGCAGCGTTTCCCCCAGCGGGAGCCACACAGATACGCAGTATTTT.

V is TRBV19 and J is TRBJ2-1, with 10 positions matching TRBD2. From germline, CDR1 is LNHDA and CDR2 SQIVND (reference sequence). The CDR3 is 16 amino acids. Unmatched junction bases numbered 4, after V lost 5 bases and J lost 0 bases. The CDR3 sequence: CASSGEREGSYNEQFF. CDR3 DNA sequence: TGTGCCAGTAGTGGGGAGCGGGAGGGCTCCTACAATGAGCAGTTCTTC.

The chain carries TRBV5-6 and TRBJ2-3; 8 positions match TRBD2. Trimming took 0 bases from V and 2 from J; bases not matched to a gene: 5. The germline CDR1 and CDR2 sequences are SGHDT and YYEEEE. This CDR3 has 16 residues. CDR3 bases: TGTGCCAGCAGCTTGGGTCTAGCGGGCCCCACAGATACGCAGTATTTT. Translation: CASSLGLAGPTDTQYF.

This clone was recorded only once. The chain employs TRBV29-1 and TRBJ2-5, with 9 bases that match TRBD1. This CDR3 comprises 16 residues. Germline V lookup: CDR1 SQVTM, CDR2 ANQGSEA. The V segment lost 2 bases and the J segment 0 bases; nucleotides outside the gene matches: 7. The CDR3 here is CSVETHRGLYQETQYF. The CDR3 bases are TGCAGCGTTGAAACCCACAGGGGGCTTTACCAAGAGACCCAGTACTTC.

The chain joins TRBV3-1 (or the pseudogene TRBV3-2) to TRBJ1-1; 8 bases agree with TRBD1. The CDR3 runs to 14 residues. Per the germline V gene, CDR1 is LGHDT and CDR2 is YNNKEL (reference sequence). V was pared by 6 bases and J by 5 bases, with 8 bases of the junction left unmatched. CDR3 DNA: TGTGCCAGCAGTAAACCGGGACAGGTAACTGAAGCTTTCTTT. Its translation: CASSKPGQVTEAFF.

CDR3 nucleotides: TGCAGCGTTGAACCCGGGACAGTCTATGGCTACACCTTC. Amino acid sequence: CSVEPGTVYGYTF. The gene calls are TRBV29-1 and TRBJ1-2; 7 bases align to TRBD1. The CDR3 is 13 residues long. Germline loops: CDR1 SQVTM, CDR2 ANQGSEA. The V segment lost 2 bases and the J segment 4 bases; nucleotides outside the gene matches: 4.

The chain joins TRBV6-5 to TRBJ2-1, with 7 bases matching TRBD1. The CDR3 has 14 amino acids. Germline V gives CDR1 MNHEY, CDR2 SVGAGI. V was pared by 6 bases and J by 6 bases, with 8 bases of the junction left unmatched. The CDR3: CASRRQGESNEQFF. The CDR3 DNA is TGTGCCAGCAGAAGGCAGGGGGAGTCCAATGAGCAGTTCTTC.

This clone was counted once. This chain uses TRBV10-3 with TRBJ2-5; D is possibly TRBD2 (7 bases). Germline V gene sequence: CDR1 ENHRY, CDR2 SYGVKD. The V end was cut by 3 bases, the J end by 5 bases, with 16 bases between. The CDR3 spans 15 residues. This CDR3 is CAISDGGGTMETQYF. The CDR3 nucleotides are TGTGCCATCAGTGATGGGGGAGGGACAATGGAGACCCAGTACTTC.

This chain links TRBV11-3 with TRBJ2-5; 9 bases agree with TRBD1. There are 14 residues in the CDR3. Germline CDR1 is SGHNT and CDR2 is YENEEA. V lost 4 bases to trimming and J lost 5 bases; unmatched junction nucleotides: 5. CDR3 protein: CASSSRGQGETQYF. The CDR3, as DNA: TGTGCCAGCAGCTCGAGGGGACAGGGTGAGACCCAGTACTTC.

CDR3 DNA sequence: TGTGCTAGTGGTTTCCTCTGGAGTATTGCTGAAGCTTTCTTT. Residues: CASGFLWSIAEAFF. This chain links TRBV12-5 with TRBJ1-1; D is unresolved. The CDR3 is 14 residues long. Germline V gene sequence: CDR1 LGHNT, CDR2 FRNRAP. Trimming shortened V by 3 bases and J by 6 bases, and 14 bases separated the two germline ends. The complete variable domain, with remaining parts taken from reference TRBV12-5 and TRBJ1-1, reads DARVTQTPRHKVTEMGQEVTMRCQPILGHNTVFWYRQTMMQGLELLAYFRNRAPLDDSGMPKDRFSAEMPDATLATLKIQPSEPRDSAVYFCASGFLWSIAEAFFGQGTRLTVV.

The rearrangement joins TRBV7-3 to TRBJ1-1, with D tentatively TRBD1 (6 bases). This CDR3 is 13 amino acids long. From germline, CDR1 is SGHTA and CDR2 FQGTGA. V was trimmed by 5 bases and J by 2 bases, leaving 9 bases between them. For the CDR3, the DNA is TGTGCCAGCAGCCGGACAGTCAACACTGAAGCTTTCTTT. Translated: CASSRTVNTEAFF.

The rearrangement joins TRBV27 to TRBJ2-7, with TRBD1 identical over 9 bases. Per the germline V gene, CDR1 is MNHEY and CDR2 is SMNVEV (reference sequence). V gave up 6 bases and J gave up 2 bases; unmatched junction bases: 2. The CDR3 totals 13 residues. The CDR3 here is CASSRTGAYEQYV. As DNA, the CDR3 is TGTGCCAGCAGCCGGACAGGGGCCTACGAGCAGTACGTC.

CDR3 nucleotide sequence: TGCGCCAGCAGTGGGCGCGGACTAGCGACGGCCGAGCAGTACGTC. This encodes CASSGRGLATAEQYV. This rearrangement joins TRBV10-1 to TRBJ2-7; 9 bases fit TRBD2. The CDR3 length is 15 residues. V shed 4 bases, J shed 6 bases, and the junction held 10 bases outside the gene matches. Germline loops: CDR1 WNHNN, CDR2 SYGVQD (reference sequence).